This TCR beta chain is drawn from a study of blood T cells in healthy people across ages. For the second PCR, which ran for 7 to 11 cycles, a sample-barcoded 5' primer and a J-beta primer mix were used. TCRdb analysed the 5' RACE reads with MiXCR anew, one entry per CDR3 protein. The sample contains about 1.6 million distinct CDR3 sequences, roughly 32% of which appear only once. The CDR3 is 16 residues long. V dropped 0 bases and J dropped 8; count of bases not matched to a gene: 10. Germline assignment: CDR1 SGHRS and CDR2 YFSETQ. The donors, all healthy, were Caucasians living in Russia, aged roughly 6 to 100. No fewer than 5.5 micrograms of total RNA were isolated from every sample.

The material sequenced was blood. The chain links TRBV5-1 to TRBJ2-1; 8 bases align to TRBD1. This TCR was sampled from a woman aged 25 to 45 in good health. The CDR3 region is CASSLATGDARDEQFF. The CDR3 nucleotides are TGCGCCAGCAGCTTGGCGACAGGGGATGCACGAGATGAGCAGTTCTTC.